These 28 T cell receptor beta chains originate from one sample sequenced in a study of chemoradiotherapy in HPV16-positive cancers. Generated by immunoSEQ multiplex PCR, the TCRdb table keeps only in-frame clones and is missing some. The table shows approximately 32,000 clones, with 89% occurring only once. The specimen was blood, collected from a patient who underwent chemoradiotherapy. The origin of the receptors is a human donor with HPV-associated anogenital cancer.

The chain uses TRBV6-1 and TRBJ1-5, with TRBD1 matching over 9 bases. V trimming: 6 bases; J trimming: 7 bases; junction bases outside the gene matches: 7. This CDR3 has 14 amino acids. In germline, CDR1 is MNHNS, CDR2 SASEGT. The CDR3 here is CASSTGGVGQPQHF. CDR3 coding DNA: TGTGCCAGCAGCACAGGGGGCGTGGGACAGCCCCAGCATTTT.

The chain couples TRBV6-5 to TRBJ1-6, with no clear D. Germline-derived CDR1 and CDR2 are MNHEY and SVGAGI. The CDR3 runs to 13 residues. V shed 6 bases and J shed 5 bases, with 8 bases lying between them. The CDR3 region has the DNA TGTGCCAGCAGGGATTTGGATAATTCACCCCTCCACTTT. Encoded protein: CASRDLDNSPLHF.

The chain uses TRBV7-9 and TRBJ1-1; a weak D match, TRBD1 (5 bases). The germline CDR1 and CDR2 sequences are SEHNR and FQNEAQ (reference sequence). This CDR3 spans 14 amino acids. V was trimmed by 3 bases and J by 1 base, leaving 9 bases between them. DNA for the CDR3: TGTGCCAGCAGCTTCCAGGGCACGAACACTGAAGCTTTCTTT. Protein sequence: CASSFQGTNTEAFF.

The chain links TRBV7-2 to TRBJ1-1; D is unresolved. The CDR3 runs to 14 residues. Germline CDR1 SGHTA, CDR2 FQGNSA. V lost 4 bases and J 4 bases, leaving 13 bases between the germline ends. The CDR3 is CASSSEEFSTEAFF. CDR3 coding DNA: TGTGCCAGCAGCTCGGAGGAGTTCAGCACTGAAGCTTTCTTT.

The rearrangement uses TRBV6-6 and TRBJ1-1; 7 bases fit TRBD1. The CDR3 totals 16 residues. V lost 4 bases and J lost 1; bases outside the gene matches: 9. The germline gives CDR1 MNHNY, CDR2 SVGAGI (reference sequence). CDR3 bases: TGTGCCAGCAGTTTTGGAGGGACAGCGAAGAACACTGAAGCTTTCTTT. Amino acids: CASSFGGTAKNTEAFF.

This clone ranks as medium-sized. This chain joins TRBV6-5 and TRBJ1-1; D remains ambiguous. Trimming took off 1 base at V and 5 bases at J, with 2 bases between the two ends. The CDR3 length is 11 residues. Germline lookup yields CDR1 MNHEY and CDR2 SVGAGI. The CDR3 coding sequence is TGTGCCAGCAGTTACTTAACTGAAGCTTTCTTT. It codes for CASSYLTEAFF.

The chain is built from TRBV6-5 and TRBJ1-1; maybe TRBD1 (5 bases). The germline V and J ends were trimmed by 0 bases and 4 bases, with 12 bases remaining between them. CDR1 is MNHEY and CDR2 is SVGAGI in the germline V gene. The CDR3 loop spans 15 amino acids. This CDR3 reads CASSYSNGAGTEAFF. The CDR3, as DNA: TGTGCCAGCAGTTACTCGAATGGGGCCGGCACTGAAGCTTTCTTT.

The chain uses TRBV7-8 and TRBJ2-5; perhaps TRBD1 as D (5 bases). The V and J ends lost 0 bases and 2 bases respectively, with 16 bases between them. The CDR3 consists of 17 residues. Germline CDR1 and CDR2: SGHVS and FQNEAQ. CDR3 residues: CASSLAGDSLGQETQYF. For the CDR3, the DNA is TGTGCCAGCAGCTTAGCAGGGGATAGCTTGGGGCAAGAGACCCAGTACTTC. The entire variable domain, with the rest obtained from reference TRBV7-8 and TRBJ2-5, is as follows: GAGVSQSPRYKVAKRGQDVALRCDPISGHVSLFWYQQALGQGPEFLTYFQNEAQLDKSGLPSDRFFAERPEGSVSTLKIQRTQQEDSAVYLCASSLAGDSLGQETQYFGPGTRLLVL.

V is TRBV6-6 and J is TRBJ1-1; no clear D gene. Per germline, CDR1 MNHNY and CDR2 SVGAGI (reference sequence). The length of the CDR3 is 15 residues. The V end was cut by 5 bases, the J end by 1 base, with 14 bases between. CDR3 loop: CASSDPGPPNTEAFF. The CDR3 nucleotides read TGTGCCAGCAGTGACCCCGGGCCGCCGAACACTGAAGCTTTCTTT.

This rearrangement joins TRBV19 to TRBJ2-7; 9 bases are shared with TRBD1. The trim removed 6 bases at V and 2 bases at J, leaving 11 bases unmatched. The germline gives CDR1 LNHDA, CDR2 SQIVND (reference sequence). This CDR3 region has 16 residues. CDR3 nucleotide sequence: TGTGCCAGTAGCTACATGGGACAGGGTCGTCCCTACGAGCAGTACTTC. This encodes CASSYMGQGRPYEQYF.

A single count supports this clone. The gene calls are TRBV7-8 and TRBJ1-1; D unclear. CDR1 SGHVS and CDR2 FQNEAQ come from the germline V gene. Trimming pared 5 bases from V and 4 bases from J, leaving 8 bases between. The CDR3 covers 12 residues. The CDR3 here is CASSNRGTEAFF. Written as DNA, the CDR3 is TGTGCCAGCAGCAACCGGGGCACTGAAGCTTTCTTT.

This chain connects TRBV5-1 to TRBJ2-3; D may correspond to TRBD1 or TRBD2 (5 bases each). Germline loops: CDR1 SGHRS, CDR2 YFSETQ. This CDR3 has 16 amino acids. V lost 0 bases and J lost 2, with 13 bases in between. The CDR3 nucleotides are TGCGCCAGCAGCTTGGCGGGACGGGGTAACACAGATACGCAGTATTTT. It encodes CASSLAGRGNTDTQYF.

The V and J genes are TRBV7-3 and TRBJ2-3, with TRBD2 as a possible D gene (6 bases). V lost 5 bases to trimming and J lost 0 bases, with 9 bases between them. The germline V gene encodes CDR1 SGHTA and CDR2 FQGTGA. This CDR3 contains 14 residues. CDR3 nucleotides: TGTGCCAGCAGCCAAGGGACTAGCACAGATACGCAGTATTTT. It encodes CASSQGTSTDTQYF.

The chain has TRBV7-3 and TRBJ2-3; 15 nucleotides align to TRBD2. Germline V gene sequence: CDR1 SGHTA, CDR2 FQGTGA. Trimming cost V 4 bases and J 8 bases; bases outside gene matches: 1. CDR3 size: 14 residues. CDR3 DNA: TGTGCCAGCAGCTCGGGACTAGCGGGAGGTACGCAGTATTTT. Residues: CASSSGLAGGTQYF. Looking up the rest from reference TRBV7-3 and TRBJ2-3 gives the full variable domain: GAGVSQTPSNKVTEKGKYVELRCDPISGHTALYWYRQSLGQGPEFLIYFQGTGAADDSGLPNDRFFAVRPEGSVSTLKIQRTERGDSAVYLCASSSGLAGGTQYFGPGTRLTVL.

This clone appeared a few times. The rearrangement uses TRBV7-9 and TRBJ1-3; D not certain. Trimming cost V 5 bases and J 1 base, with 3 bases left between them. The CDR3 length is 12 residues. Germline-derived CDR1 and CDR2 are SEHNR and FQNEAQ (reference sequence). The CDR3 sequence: CASSPSGNTIYF. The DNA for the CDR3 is TGTGCCAGCAGCCCATCTGGAAACACCATATATTTT. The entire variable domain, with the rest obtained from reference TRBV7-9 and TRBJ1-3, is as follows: DTGVSQNPRHKITKRGQNVTFRCDPISEHNRLYWYRQTLGQGPEFLTYFQNEAQLEKSRLLSDRFSAERPKGSFSTLEIQRTEQGDSAMYLCASSPSGNTIYFGEGSWLTVV.

Here the CDR3 DNA reads TGTGCCACAACCCCGGGGGCTAGCGAGCAGTACTTC. It translates to CATTPGASEQYF. The gene calls are TRBV10-3 and TRBJ2-7, with D possibly called TRBD1 or TRBD2 (6 bases each). The CDR3 covers 12 residues. Germline loops: CDR1 ENHRY, CDR2 SYGVKD. Trimming pared 10 bases from V and 6 bases from J, leaving 16 bases between.

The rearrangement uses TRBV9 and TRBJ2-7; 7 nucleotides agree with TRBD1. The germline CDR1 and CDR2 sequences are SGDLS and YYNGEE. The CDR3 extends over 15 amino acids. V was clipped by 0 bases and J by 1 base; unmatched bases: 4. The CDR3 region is CASSVEWDSSYEQYF. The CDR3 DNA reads TGTGCCAGCAGCGTAGAATGGGACAGTTCCTACGAGCAGTACTTC.

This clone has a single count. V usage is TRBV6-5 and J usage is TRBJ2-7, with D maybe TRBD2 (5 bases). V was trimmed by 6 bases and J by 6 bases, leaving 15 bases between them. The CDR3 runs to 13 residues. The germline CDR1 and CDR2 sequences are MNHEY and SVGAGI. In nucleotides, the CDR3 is TGTGCCAGCAGGGCTAGAGGGCCAGGCGAGCAGTACTTC. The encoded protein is CASRARGPGEQYF.

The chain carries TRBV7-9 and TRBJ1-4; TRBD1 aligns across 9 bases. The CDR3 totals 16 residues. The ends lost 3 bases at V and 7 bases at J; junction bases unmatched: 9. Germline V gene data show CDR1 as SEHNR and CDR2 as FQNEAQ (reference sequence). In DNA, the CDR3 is TGTGCCAGCAGCTTTAAGCTCGGGACAGGGAGTGAAAAACTGTTTTTT. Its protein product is CASSFKLGTGSEKLFF.

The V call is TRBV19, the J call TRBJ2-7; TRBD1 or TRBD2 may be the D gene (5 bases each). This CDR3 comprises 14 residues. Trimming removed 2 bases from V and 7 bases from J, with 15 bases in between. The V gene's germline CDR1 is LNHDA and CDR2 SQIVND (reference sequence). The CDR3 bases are TGTGCCAGTAGTATACCCCGGGGCCGGGGAGAGCAGTACTTC. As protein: CASSIPRGRGEQYF.

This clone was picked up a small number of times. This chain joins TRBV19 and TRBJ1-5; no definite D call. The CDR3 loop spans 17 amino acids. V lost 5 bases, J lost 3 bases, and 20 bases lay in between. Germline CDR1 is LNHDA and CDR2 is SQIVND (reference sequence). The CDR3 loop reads CASSSVAGSTDNQPQHF. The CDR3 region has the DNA TGTGCCAGTAGTTCCGTTGCCGGGTCAACCGACAATCAGCCCCAGCATTTT.

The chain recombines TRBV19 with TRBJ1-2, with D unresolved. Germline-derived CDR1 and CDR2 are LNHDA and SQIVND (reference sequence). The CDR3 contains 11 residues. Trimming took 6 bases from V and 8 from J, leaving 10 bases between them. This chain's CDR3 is CASRATPGYTF. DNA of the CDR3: TGTGCCAGTAGGGCCACCCCCGGCTACACCTTC.

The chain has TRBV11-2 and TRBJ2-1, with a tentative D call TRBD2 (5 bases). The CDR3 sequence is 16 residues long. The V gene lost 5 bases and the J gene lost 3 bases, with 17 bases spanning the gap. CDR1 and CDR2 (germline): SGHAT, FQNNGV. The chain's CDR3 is CASSPTAGVVYNEQFF. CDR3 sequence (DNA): TGTGCCAGCAGCCCAACGGCCGGGGTCGTCTACAATGAGCAGTTCTTC.

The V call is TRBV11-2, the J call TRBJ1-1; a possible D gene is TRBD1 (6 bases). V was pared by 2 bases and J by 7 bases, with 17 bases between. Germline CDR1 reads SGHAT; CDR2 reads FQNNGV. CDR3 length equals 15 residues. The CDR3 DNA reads TGTGCCAGCAGCTTATTGAAGGGGGGAAGTGGTGAAGCTTTCTTT. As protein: CASSLLKGGSGEAFF.

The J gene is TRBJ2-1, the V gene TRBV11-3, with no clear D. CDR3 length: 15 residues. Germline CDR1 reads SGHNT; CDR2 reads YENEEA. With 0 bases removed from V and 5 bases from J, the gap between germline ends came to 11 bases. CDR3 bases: TGTGCCAGCAGCTTAGAAAGCGCCGAGGACAATGAGCAGTTCTTC. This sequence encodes CASSLESAEDNEQFF.

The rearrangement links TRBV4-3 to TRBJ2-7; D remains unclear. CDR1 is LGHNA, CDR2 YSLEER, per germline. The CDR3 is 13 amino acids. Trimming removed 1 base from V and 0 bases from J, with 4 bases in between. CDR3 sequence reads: CASSQGRSYEQYF. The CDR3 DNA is TGCGCCAGCAGCCAAGGACGCTCCTACGAGCAGTACTTC.

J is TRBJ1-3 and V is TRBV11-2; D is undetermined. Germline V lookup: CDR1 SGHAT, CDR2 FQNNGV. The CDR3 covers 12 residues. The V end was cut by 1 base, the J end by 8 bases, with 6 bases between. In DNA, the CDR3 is TGTGCCAGCAGCTTAGTCGGGGACACCATATATTTT. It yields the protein CASSLVGDTIYF.

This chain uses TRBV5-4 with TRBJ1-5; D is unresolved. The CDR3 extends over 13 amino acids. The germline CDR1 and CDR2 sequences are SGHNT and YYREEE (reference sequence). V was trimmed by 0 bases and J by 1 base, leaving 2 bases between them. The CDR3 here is CASSLDSNQPQHF. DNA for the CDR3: TGTGCCAGCAGCTTGGACAGCAATCAGCCCCAGCATTTT. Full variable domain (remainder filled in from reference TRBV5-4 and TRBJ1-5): ETGVTQSPTHLIKTRGQQVTLRCSSQSGHNTVSWYQQALGQGPQFIFQYYREEENGRGNFPPRFSGLQFPNYSSELNVNALELDDSALYLCASSLDSNQPQHFGDGTRLSIL.